A selection of T cell receptor beta chains follows, all from one sample in a study of spatial heterogeneity in lung cancer. In TCRdb, the 5' RACE reads were re-called with MiXCR into one record per CDR3 protein. The sample records over a thousand distinct CDR3 sequences, more than 6% being singletons. Sample: lung tumor tissue, taken at surgery. These TCRs come from a female donor with early-stage non-small cell lung cancer. The CDR3 runs from the conserved cysteine through the conserved F or W.

>TRBJ2-4|TRBV10-3
CATRAVNSQYF
>TRBJ2-5|TRBV7-8
CASSLQETQYF
>TRBJ1-2|TRBV5-6
CASSLGFGGKGYTF
>TRBJ2-7|TRBV28
CASSLLRGTRGLEQYF
>TRBJ2-3|TRBV29-1
CSVSGDNTDTQYF
>TRBJ2-3|TRBV4-3
CASSQQTSGSTDTQYF
>TRBJ1-2|TRBV12-3/TRBV12-4
CASSFPNLQGTAGYTF
>TRBJ2-1|TRBV5-1
CASSLVGQYYNEQFF
>TRBJ2-3|TRBV28
CASSLGWADGDTQYF
>TRBJ2-7|TRBV29-1
CSVEVQGRSDEQYF
>TRBJ1-2|TRBV28
CASSRDRSYGYTF
>TRBJ2-2|TRBV20-1
CSARDPGTANTGELFF
>TRBJ2-7|TRBV27
CASSLLGPGTRAYEQYF
>TRBJ2-2|TRBV6-2/TRBV6-3
CATLAGGPTGELFF
>TRBJ1-5|TRBV7-6
CASSLGRDGNQPQHF
>TRBJ1-1|TRBV28
CASKPHRPGDTEAFF
>TRBJ2-3|TRBV6-2/TRBV6-3
CASRLRGRAKGDTQYF
>TRBJ2-1|TRBV7-3
CASSPPSASGYNEQFF
>TRBJ1-2|TRBV2
CASRGLTGNYGYTF
>TRBJ1-6|TRBV12-3/TRBV12-4
CASSSTGSGNSPLHF
>TRBJ1-5|TRBV6-2/TRBV6-3
CASAQGNGNQPQHF
>TRBJ2-2|TRBV7-6
CASSLEAGALNTGELFF
>TRBJ2-5|TRBV5-1
CASSLTVGTSQETQYF
>TRBJ1-6|TRBV20-1
CSARDGVSPLHF
>TRBJ2-3|TRBV5-6
CASSFGLTSTDTQYF
>TRBJ1-2|TRBV28
CATVKYYGYTF
>TRBJ1-4|TRBV20-1
CSAREQGAREKLFF
>TRBJ1-5|TRBV12-2
CASRLALWCLDRSPGNQPQHF
>TRBJ2-1|TRBV7-8
CASSLGHKEDEQFF
>TRBJ2-1|TRBV28
CASSSRSYNEQFF
>TRBJ1-6|TRBV27
CASSLSHRVNSPLHF
>TRBJ2-5|TRBV7-6
CASSLVQIEETQYF
>TRBJ2-1|TRBV29-1
CSVEEGSSGWYNEQFF
>TRBJ2-7|TRBV20-1
CSARTSGRRFGGYEQYF
>TRBJ1-1|TRBV7-3
CASSLTGDTEAFF
>TRBJ2-7|TRBV19
CASSPRLAGGYEQYF